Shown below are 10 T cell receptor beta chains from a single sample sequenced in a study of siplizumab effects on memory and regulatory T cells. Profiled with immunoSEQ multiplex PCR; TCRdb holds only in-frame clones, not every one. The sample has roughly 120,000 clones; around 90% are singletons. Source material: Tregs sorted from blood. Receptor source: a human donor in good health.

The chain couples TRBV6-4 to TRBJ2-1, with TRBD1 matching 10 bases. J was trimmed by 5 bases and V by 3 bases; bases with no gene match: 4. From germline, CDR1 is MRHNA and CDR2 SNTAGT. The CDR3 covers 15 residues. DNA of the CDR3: TGTGCCAGCAGTGAAGCGGGACAGGGGAACAATGAGCAGTTCTTC. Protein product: CASSEAGQGNNEQFF.

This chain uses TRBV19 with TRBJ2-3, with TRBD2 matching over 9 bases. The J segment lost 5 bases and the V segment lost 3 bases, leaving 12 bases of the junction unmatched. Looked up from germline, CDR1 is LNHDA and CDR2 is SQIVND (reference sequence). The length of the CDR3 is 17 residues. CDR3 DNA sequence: TGTGCCAGTAGTATCCCCCTCGGGCGGGAGGGCCAAGATACGCAGTATTTT. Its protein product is CASSIPLGREGQDTQYF.

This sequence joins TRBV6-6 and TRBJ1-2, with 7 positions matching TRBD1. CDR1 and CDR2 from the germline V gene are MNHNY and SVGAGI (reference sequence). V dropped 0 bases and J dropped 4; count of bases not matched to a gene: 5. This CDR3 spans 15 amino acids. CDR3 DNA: TGTGCCAGCAGTTACTCGAAGGGGGCATTCTATGGCTACACCTTC. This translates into CASSYSKGAFYGYTF.

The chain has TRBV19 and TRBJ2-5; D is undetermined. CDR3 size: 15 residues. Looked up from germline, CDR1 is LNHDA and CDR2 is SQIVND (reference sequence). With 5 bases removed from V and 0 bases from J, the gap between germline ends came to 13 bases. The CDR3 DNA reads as TGTGCCAGTAGTGTAGCAGGATTGTACCAAGAGACCCAGTACTTC. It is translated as CASSVAGLYQETQYF.

The CDR3 DNA sequence: TGTGCCAGCAGACCTAATGACGAAACCTACGAGCAGTACTTC. Its protein is CASRPNDETYEQYF. The V call is TRBV7-6, the J call TRBJ2-7; D ambiguous. Per germline, CDR1 SGHVS and CDR2 FNYEAQ. The CDR3 runs to 14 residues. The V gene lost 6 bases and the J gene lost 2 bases, with 14 bases spanning the gap.

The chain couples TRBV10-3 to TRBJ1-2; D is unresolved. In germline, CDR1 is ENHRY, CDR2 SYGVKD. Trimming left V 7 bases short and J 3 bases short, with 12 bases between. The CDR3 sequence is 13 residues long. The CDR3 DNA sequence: TGTGCCATCAAGGGTAACCTTGACTATGGCTACACCTTC. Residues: CAIKGNLDYGYTF.

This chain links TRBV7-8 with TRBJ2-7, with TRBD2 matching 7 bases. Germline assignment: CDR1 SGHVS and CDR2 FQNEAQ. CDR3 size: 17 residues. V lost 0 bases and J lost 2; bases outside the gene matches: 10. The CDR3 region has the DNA TGTGCCAGCAGCTTAGCCGTCGGTAGCGGGTTCCCCTACGAGCAGTACTTC. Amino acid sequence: CASSLAVGSGFPYEQYF.

CDR3 coding DNA: TGTGCCAGCAGTTCGATAGGCGCTAGCGGTGAAGCTTTCTTT. Its translation: CASSSIGASGEAFF. The V call is TRBV27, the J call TRBJ1-1; D unresolved. There are 14 residues in the CDR3. V was shortened by 4 bases and J by 7 bases, with 16 bases between the two germline ends. The V gene's germline CDR1 is MNHEY and CDR2 SMNVEV (reference sequence).

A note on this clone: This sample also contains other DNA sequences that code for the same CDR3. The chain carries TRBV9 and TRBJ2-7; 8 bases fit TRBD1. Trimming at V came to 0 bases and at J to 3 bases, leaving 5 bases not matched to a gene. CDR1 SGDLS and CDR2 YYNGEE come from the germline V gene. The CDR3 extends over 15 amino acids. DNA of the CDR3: TGTGCCAGCAGCGTAGATGACAGGGGCGGCTACGAGCAGTACTTC. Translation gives CASSVDDRGGYEQYF.

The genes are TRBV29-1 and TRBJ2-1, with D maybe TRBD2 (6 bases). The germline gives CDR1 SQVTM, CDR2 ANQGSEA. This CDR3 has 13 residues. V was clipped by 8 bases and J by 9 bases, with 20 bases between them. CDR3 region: CSSKSREDSEQFF. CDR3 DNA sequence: TGCAGCTCAAAGTCAAGGGAGGATAGTGAGCAGTTCTTC.